The 25 T cell receptor beta chains below were found in one sample sequenced in a study of T cell repertoires in cytomegalovirus infection. TCRdb fed the reads into MiXCR, producing one record per CDR3 protein. The sample holds under 500,000 distinct CDR3 sequences, roughly 43% seen once. These receptors lack a known antigen. Here the sequenced sample was cultured PBMCs, taken from culture after CMV antigen stimulation. Source of these receptors: a human donor in good health (CMV status not recorded). Some clones in this sample may be carry-over from other donors' samples.

The chain uses TRBV10-2 and TRBJ2-1; TRBD2 agrees at 14 bases. The CDR3 is 14 amino acids. Germline CDR1 reads WSHSY; CDR2 reads SAAADI. V was pared by 7 bases and J by 12 bases, with 8 bases of the junction left unmatched. The CDR3 here is CASTLTSGRAGQFF. CDR3 sequence (DNA): TGCGCCAGCACCTTGACTAGCGGGAGGGCCGGGCAGTTCTTC.

The chain is built from TRBV15 and TRBJ2-3; tentatively, D is TRBD1 (5 bases). V was pared by 0 bases and J by 0 bases, with 13 bases between. CDR1 is LNHNV, CDR2 YYDKDF, per germline (reference sequence). CDR3 length equals 17 residues. CDR3 residues: CATSRDPGSISTDTQYF. In DNA, the CDR3 is TGTGCCACCAGCAGAGACCCAGGGTCAATTAGCACAGATACGCAGTATTTT.

The gene calls are TRBV4-1 and TRBJ2-3; D not resolved. The CDR3 sequence is 13 residues long. Germline lookup yields CDR1 MGHRA and CDR2 YSYEKL. Trimming took off 3 bases at V and 5 bases at J, with 9 bases between the two ends. The CDR3 loop is CASSHLRGDTQYF. The DNA for the CDR3 is TGCGCCAGCAGCCACCTTAGAGGAGATACGCAGTATTTT.

This clonotype was seen a handful of times. The chain carries TRBV12-5 and TRBJ1-5, with D unresolved. Germline V gene data show CDR1 as LGHNT and CDR2 as FRNRAP. CDR3 size: 12 residues. V lost 3 bases, J lost 5 bases, and 5 bases lay in between. CDR3 nucleotide sequence: TGTGCTAGTGGTTTAGACGATCAGCCCCAGCATTTT. Amino acid sequence: CASGLDDQPQHF.

The rearrangement joins TRBV15 to TRBJ1-1; no clear D gene. Looked up from germline, CDR1 is LNHNV and CDR2 is YYDKDF (reference sequence). The ends were cut back, 3 bases at V and 3 bases at J, with 11 bases in the middle. The CDR3 consists of 14 residues. The CDR3 region is CATSSRRKDTEAFF. DNA of the CDR3: TGTGCCACCAGCAGTCGTAGGAAGGACACTGAAGCTTTCTTT.

The chain has TRBV2 and TRBJ2-1; 9 nucleotides agree with TRBD2. The J segment lost 10 bases and the V segment lost 6 bases, leaving 13 bases of the junction unmatched. There are 15 residues in the CDR3. Germline values: CDR1 SNHLY, CDR2 FYNNEI. CDR3 nucleotide sequence: TGTGCCAGCAGCCTTTTGCGGGAGGGCCAGGGAGAGCAGTTCTTC. This translates into CASSLLREGQGEQFF.

This clonotype was counted many times. This rearrangement joins TRBV7-2 to TRBJ2-5; D not certain. Germline CDR1 SGHTA, CDR2 FQGNSA. The CDR3 covers 14 residues. V lost 5 bases, J lost 3 bases, and 13 bases lay in between. This CDR3 reads CASSPRSWEETQYF. The CDR3 DNA sequence: TGTGCCAGCAGCCCACGGTCATGGGAAGAGACCCAGTACTTC.

This chain uses TRBV28 with TRBJ1-2; D perhaps matches TRBD1 (6 bases). The CDR3 totals 14 residues. The V gene lost 8 bases and the J gene lost 0 bases, with 13 bases spanning the gap. Germline-derived CDR1 and CDR2 are MDHEN and SYDVKM. The CDR3 sequence is CASGGQSPNYGYTF. CDR3 nucleotides: TGTGCCAGCGGGGGGCAGTCCCCTAACTATGGCTACACCTTC.

The V gene is TRBV5-1, the J gene TRBJ1-2; 8 positions match TRBD1. The CDR3 is made up of 15 amino acids. Germline lookup yields CDR1 SGHRS and CDR2 YFSETQ. The ends lost 4 bases at V and 3 bases at J; junction bases unmatched: 8. CDR3 protein: CASSPRPGGDYGYTF. CDR3 bases: TGCGCCAGCAGCCCCAGGCCAGGGGGCGACTATGGCTACACCTTC.

The chain combines TRBV19 with TRBJ1-4, with 7 positions matching TRBD1. The CDR3 contains 14 residues. The ends lost 7 bases at V and 8 bases at J; junction bases unmatched: 10. CDR1 is LNHDA, CDR2 SQIVND, per germline (reference sequence). This chain's CDR3 is CASTPRQGGEKLFF. CDR3 in DNA: TGTGCCAGTACCCCACGACAGGGTGGCGAAAAACTGTTTTTT.

J is TRBJ1-6 and V is TRBV27; 10 bases are shared with TRBD1. J lost 5 bases, V lost 3 bases, and 4 bases had no gene match. The CDR3 spans 16 residues. CDR1 is MNHEY and CDR2 is SMNVEV in the germline V gene (reference sequence). CDR3 amino acids: CASSLGQGFNNSPLHF. The DNA of the CDR3 is TGTGCCAGCAGTTTGGGACAGGGGTTTAATAATTCACCCCTCCACTTT.

The V call is TRBV4-3, the J call TRBJ1-6; a weak D match, TRBD1 (5 bases). The V gene's germline CDR1 is LGHNA and CDR2 YSLEER. The V end lost 0 bases, the J end lost 11 bases, and 14 bases lay between the germline ends. This CDR3 is built from 15 residues. CDR3 residues: CASSQDWYGGAPLHF. DNA of the CDR3: TGCGCCAGCAGCCAAGATTGGTATGGGGGGGCACCCCTCCACTTT.

Concerning this clonotype: One junction end does not reproduce the germline sequence, and a read error may be involved. J is TRBJ2-3 and V is TRBV7-9, with 16 bases lining up with TRBD2. The CDR3 covers 16 residues. Germline V gene sequence: CDR1 SEHNR, CDR2 FQNEAQ (reference sequence). DNA of the CDR3: TGTGCCAGCAGCCACACCGGGACTAGCGGGGGGGTATCTATGGATTTT. It is translated as CASSHTGTSGGVSMDF.

This clonotype came up a few times. V gene TRBV6-1 combines with J gene TRBJ2-2, with D perhaps TRBD2 (6 bases). Germline assignment: CDR1 MNHNS and CDR2 SASEGT. This CDR3 comprises 13 residues. Trimming removed 1 base from V and 13 bases from J, with 13 bases in between. The CDR3 DNA follows: TGTGCCAGCAGTGAAGGCCGAAGACTAGGGCTGTTTTTT. Translated, it gives CASSEGRRLGLFF.

The chain couples TRBV29-1 to TRBJ2-2; possible D gene TRBD1, 5 bases. Germline V gene sequence: CDR1 SQVTM, CDR2 ANQGSEA. V lost 3 bases, J lost 2 bases, and 10 bases lay in between. The CDR3 spans 14 residues. The CDR3 DNA sequence: TGCAGCGTTGAGAAGACAGCCAACACCGGGGAGCTGTTTTTT. Residues: CSVEKTANTGELFF.

This sequence joins TRBV20-1 and TRBJ2-2; 11 bases map to TRBD2. The CDR3 totals 15 residues. Germline values: CDR1 DFQATT, CDR2 SNEGSKA (reference sequence). With 5 bases clipped from V and 4 bases from J, the junction kept 6 bases outside the gene matches. The CDR3 is CSALLAGVRTGELFF. The CDR3 nucleotides are TGCAGTGCTTTACTAGCGGGAGTTCGCACCGGGGAGCTGTTTTTT.

This clonotype was recorded a few times. The chain carries TRBV7-2 and TRBJ2-3; 9 bases line up with TRBD2. Losses at the gene ends were 8 bases for V and 5 bases for J; bases not matched to a gene: 11. This CDR3 spans 15 amino acids. The germline V gene encodes CDR1 SGHTA and CDR2 FQGNSA. The CDR3 region is CASSSGAGGGDTQYF. Written as DNA, the CDR3 is TGTGCCAGCTCCAGTGGGGCGGGGGGGGGAGATACGCAGTATTTT.

The rearrangement links TRBV27 to TRBJ2-7; perhaps TRBD1 as D (6 bases). The CDR3 totals 13 residues. Per the germline V gene, CDR1 is MNHEY and CDR2 is SMNVEV (reference sequence). The V end lost 3 bases, the J end lost 5 bases, and 11 bases lay between the germline ends. The CDR3 protein is CASSFTGNNEQYF. The CDR3 bases are TGTGCCAGCAGTTTTACAGGGAATAACGAGCAGTACTTC.

The rearrangement uses TRBV11-2 and TRBJ1-2, with D perhaps TRBD1 (5 bases). The V end lost 7 bases, the J end lost 8 bases, and 20 bases lay between the germline ends. This CDR3 comprises 14 residues. Germline CDR1 SGHAT, CDR2 FQNNGV. CDR3 loop: CASTRDNLLGGYTF. CDR3 coding DNA: TGTGCCAGCACCAGGGATAACCTATTGGGGGGCTACACCTTC.

The chain links TRBV7-2 to TRBJ1-5, with D possibly being TRBD1 (5 bases). The length of the CDR3 is 18 residues. CDR1 and CDR2 (germline): SGHTA, FQGNSA. Trimming removed 1 base at V and 1 base at J, with 17 bases between. In DNA form, the CDR3 reads TGTGCCAGCAGCTTAGTACCCGGGGCCACGGGGAGCAATCAGCCCCAGCATTTT. This translates into CASSLVPGATGSNQPQHF.

This clonotype turned up a few times. The chain recombines TRBV7-9 with TRBJ1-6, with D perhaps TRBD1 (6 bases). The CDR3 loop spans 16 amino acids. V was pared by 7 bases and J by 7 bases, with 20 bases between. Germline CDR1 and CDR2: SEHNR and FQNEAQ (reference sequence). CDR3 loop: CASNWGVQGENSPLHF. The CDR3 DNA reads as TGTGCCAGCAACTGGGGGGTACAGGGAGAAAATTCACCCCTCCACTTT.

This chain connects TRBV7-6 to TRBJ2-1; 12 bases fit TRBD2. This CDR3 has 17 residues. The germline V gene encodes CDR1 SGHVS and CDR2 FNYEAQ. After removal of 4 bases from V and 8 bases from J, the junction contained 12 bases not matched to a gene. CDR3 in DNA: TGTGCCAGCAGCTCCAACTTTAGGACTAGCGGGACCGATGAGCAGTTCTTC. Its translation is CASSSNFRTSGTDEQFF.

The J gene is TRBJ1-3, the V gene TRBV18; D is unresolved. The germline V gene has CDR1 KGHSH and CDR2 LQKENI. The CDR3 has 15 residues. Between the trimmed V and J ends, which lost 3 bases and 6 bases, there was a span of 15 bases. The CDR3 region is CASSPPPGSLNTIYF. The DNA of the CDR3 is TGTGCCAGCTCACCTCCCCCGGGATCGCTAAACACCATATATTTT.

This clonotype was counted many times. The J gene is TRBJ2-1, the V gene TRBV7-9; D gene unclear. The V and J ends lost 1 base and 6 bases respectively, with 4 bases between them. The CDR3 loop spans 12 amino acids. Germline V CDR1 and CDR2: SEHNR, FQNEAQ (reference sequence). The chain's CDR3 is CASSLGSNEQFF. The DNA of the CDR3 is TGTGCCAGCAGCTTAGGTTCCAATGAGCAGTTCTTC. The variable domain in full, completed from reference TRBV7-9 and TRBJ2-1, reads DTGVSQNPRHKITKRGQNVTFRCDPISEHNRLYWYRQTLGQGPEFLTYFQNEAQLEKSRLLSDRFSAERPKGSFSTLEIQRTEQGDSAMYLCASSLGSNEQFFGPGTRLTVL.

The V call is TRBV12-3 or TRBV12-4, the J call TRBJ1-1; D gene ambiguous. Trimming removed 6 bases at V and 4 bases at J, with 15 bases between. CDR3 length: 14 amino acids. This CDR3 is CASRPGVPGTEAFF. CDR3 nucleotide sequence: TGTGCCAGCAGACCTGGGGTTCCGGGCACTGAAGCTTTCTTT.